This T cell receptor (beta chain) emerged from a study of blood T cell repertoires in COVID-19. For the study at large: Sample material is recorded as cDNA or gDNA derived from T cells, B-cell-depleted T cells, or PBMCs.

The repertoire was sequenced with immunoSEQ multiplex PCR; TCRdb's copy has only in-frame clones and lacks some. The table has about 210,000 clones, 84% seen once. The CDR3 is 15 amino acids. The germline gives CDR1 MGHRA, CDR2 YSYEKL. The V and J ends lost 5 bases and 4 bases, in that order; junction bases with no gene match: 11. The V gene is TRBV4-1, the J gene TRBJ2-7, with TRBD2 identical over 7 bases. This TCR derives from a woman aged 45-65 years with active or convalescent COVID-19. Material: peripheral blood. CDR3 nucleotide sequence: TGCGCCAGCAGCGTTCGACTAGCCCCAATTTACGAGCAGTACTTC. It codes for CASSVRLAPIYEQYF.